The following is a T cell receptor beta chain sequence with its context. The antigen is undetermined. In the PCR, 60 Vbeta and 13 Jbeta primers were used. Assay: immunoSEQ multiplex PCR; the TCRdb copy retains only in-frame clones and omits some. The data contain fewer than 65,000 clones, 73% of them singletons. This entry comes from a study of cytomegalovirus exposure and HLA in healthy donors. Overall study findings and caveats: Reported findings show TCR beta sequences accurately forecast HLA-A and HLA-B alleles in most subjects. After further analysis at a later stage, 16,951 TCR beta sequences were associated with HLA alleles at 0.05 false discovery rate.

The CDR3 contains 14 residues. Germline V gene data show CDR1 as SGHTA and CDR2 as FQGNSA. J lost 8 bases, V lost 5 bases, and 6 bases had no gene match. The sequence derives from a man aged 50-60 years in good health and CMV-seronegative. Source material: PBMCs. The genes are TRBV7-2 and TRBJ1-6, with 7 bases matching TRBD1. CDR3 bases: TGTGCCAGCAGCCGCGACAGGGTTCATTCACCCCTCCACTTT. Residues: CASSRDRVHSPLHF.